A selection of T cell receptor beta chains follows, all from one sample in a study of blood T cell repertoires in COVID-19. Libraries were prepared by immunoSEQ multiplex PCR; TCRdb keeps only in-frame clonotypes and omits some of them. The sample lists 210,000 or so clones, 75% to 90% seen once, with over 3.5% in the top ten. Specimen: PBMCs or T cells enriched from blood (not recorded which). These receptors were collected from a woman younger than 45 who had been exposed to COVID-19. CDR3s include the opening cysteine and the closing phenylalanine or tryptophan. Fields, in order: V gene, clone size, D gene, J gene, CDR3 length, CDR3 protein, CDR3 DNA. A D gene is named only where the DNA matches it firmly. For some rows the clone size is stated as once, few or many, or as a class when expanded; others skip it.

TRBV27,NA,TRBD1,TRBJ1-4,14,CASSLRDRNEKLFF,TGTGCCAGCAGCCTGAGGGACAGAAATGAAAAACTGTTTTTT
TRBV12-5,NA,TRBD1,TRBJ1-1,14,CASGPLDRGSEAFF,TGTGCTAGTGGCCCCTTGGACAGGGGGAGTGAAGCTTTCTTT
TRBV28,few,TRBD1,TRBJ1-3,16,CASSSPEGTGGNTIYF,TGTGCCAGCAGTTCACCCGAGGGGACAGGCGGAAACACCATATATTTT
TRBV30,NA,NA,TRBJ1-4,14,CAWSEGLANEKLFF,TGTGCCTGGAGCGAGGGACTGGCTAATGAAAAACTGTTTTTT
TRBV2,NA,NA,TRBJ1-5,14,CASSEPVGISPQHF,TGTGCCAGCAGTGAACCCGTTGGTATTAGTCCCCAGCATTTT
TRBV9,NA,TRBD2,TRBJ2-3,18,CASSAQGTSGKSTDTQYF,TGTGCCAGCAGCGCCCAAGGGACTAGCGGGAAAAGCACAGATACGCAGTATTTT
TRBV6-6,NA,TRBD1,TRBJ1-6,14,CATTGGAYNSPLHF,TGTGCCACTACAGGGGGCGCGTATAATTCACCCCTCCACTTT
TRBV5-1,NA,TRBD1,TRBJ2-2,15,CASSPRDRNTGELFF,TGCGCCAGCAGCCCGAGGGACAGAAACACCGGGGAGCTGTTTTTT
TRBV5-4,few,TRBD2,TRBJ2-3,16,CASSSPGGSGADTQYF,TGTGCCAGCAGCTCCCCGGGGGGTAGCGGGGCAGATACGCAGTATTTT
TRBV11-2,NA,NA,TRBJ1-2,17,CASSLGFLRGQNYGYTF,TGTGCCAGCAGCTTAGGCTTCCTGAGAGGGCAAAACTATGGCTACACCTTC
TRBV18,NA,NA,TRBJ2-1,15,CASSPLWGSDNEQFF,TGTGCCAGCTCACCCCTCTGGGGCAGCGACAATGAGCAGTTCTTC
TRBV2,few,TRBD1,TRBJ1-5,14,CAGGQGQGNQPQHF,TGTGCCGGGGGACAGGGACAGGGCAATCAGCCCCAGCATTTT